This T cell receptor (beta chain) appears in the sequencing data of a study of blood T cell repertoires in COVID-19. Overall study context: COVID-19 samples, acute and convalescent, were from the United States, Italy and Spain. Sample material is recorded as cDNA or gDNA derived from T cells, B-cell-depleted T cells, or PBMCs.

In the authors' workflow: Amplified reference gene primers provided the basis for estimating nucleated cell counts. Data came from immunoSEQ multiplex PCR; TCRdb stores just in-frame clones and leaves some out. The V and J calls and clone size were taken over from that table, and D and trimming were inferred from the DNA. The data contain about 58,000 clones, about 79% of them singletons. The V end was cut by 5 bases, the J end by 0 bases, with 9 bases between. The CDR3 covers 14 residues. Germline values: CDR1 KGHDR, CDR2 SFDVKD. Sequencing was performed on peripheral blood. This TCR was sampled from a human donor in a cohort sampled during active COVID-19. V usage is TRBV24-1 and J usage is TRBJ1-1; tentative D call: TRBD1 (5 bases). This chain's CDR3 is CATSGGQLNTEAFF. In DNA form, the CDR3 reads TGTGCCACCAGTGGAGGACAATTGAACACTGAAGCTTTCTTT.